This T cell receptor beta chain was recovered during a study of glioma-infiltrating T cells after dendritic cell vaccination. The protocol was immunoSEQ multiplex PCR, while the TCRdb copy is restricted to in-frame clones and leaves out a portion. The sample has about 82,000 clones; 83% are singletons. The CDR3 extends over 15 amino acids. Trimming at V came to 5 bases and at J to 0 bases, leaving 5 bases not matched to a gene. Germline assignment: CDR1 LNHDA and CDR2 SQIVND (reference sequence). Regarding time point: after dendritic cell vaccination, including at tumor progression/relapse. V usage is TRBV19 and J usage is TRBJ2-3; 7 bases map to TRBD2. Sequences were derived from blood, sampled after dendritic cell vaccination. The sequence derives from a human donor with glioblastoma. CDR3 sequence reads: CASSYQAGSTDTQYF. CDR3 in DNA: TGTGCCAGTAGTTACCAAGCGGGGAGCACAGATACGCAGTATTTT.